The 6 T cell receptor beta chains in this list originate from one sample, sequenced in a study of read filtering for tumor transcriptome and immune sequencing. The library was built from around 400 ng RNA with molecular barcoded adaptors for alpha/delta and beta/gamma chains. TCRdb independently ran MiXCR on the reads; one entry per CDR3 protein. The sample has around 48,000 distinct CDR3 sequences, about 19% seen once. The sample was a population of CD138-negative cells sorted from bone marrow. These receptors were collected from a donor at least 40 years old with multiple myeloma.

This clonotype was seen repeatedly, ten times or more. The gene calls are TRBV5-1 and TRBJ2-4, with a tentative D call TRBD2 (5 bases). Trimming removed 7 bases at V and 1 base at J, with 15 bases between. The CDR3 loop spans 15 amino acids. Germline CDR1 is SGHRS and CDR2 is YFSETQ. CDR3 in amino acids: CASYVDSRAKNIQYF. CDR3 DNA sequence: TGCGCCAGCTATGTGGACTCCAGGGCCAAAAACATTCAGTACTTC.

This clonotype was observed at least ten times. The J gene is TRBJ2-1, the V gene TRBV7-2; weak D call: TRBD1 (5 bases). Germline CDR1 and CDR2: SGHTA and FQGNSA. The V and J ends lost 5 bases and 5 bases respectively, with 22 bases between them. The CDR3 is made up of 17 amino acids. CDR3: CASSPWKAGWSNNEQFF. In nucleotides, the CDR3 is TGTGCCAGCAGCCCCTGGAAGGCAGGGTGGTCAAACAATGAGCAGTTCTTC.

This clonotype was seen many times. This chain links TRBV7-2 with TRBJ1-1, with D perhaps matching TRBD1 (6 bases). The CDR3 is 13 amino acids. V was cut by 1 base and J by 10 bases, with 13 bases left in between. Per the germline V gene, CDR1 is SGHTA and CDR2 is FQGNSA. CDR3 DNA sequence: TGTGCCAGCAGCTTAGAGGGGGGCTACAGAGCTTTCTTT. Translation: CASSLEGGYRAFF. Full variable domain (remainder filled in from reference TRBV7-2 and TRBJ1-1): GAGVSQSPSNKVTEKGKDVELRCDPISGHTALYWYRQSLGQGLEFLIYFQGNSAPDKSGLPSDRFSAERTGGSVSTLTIQRTQQEDSAVYLCASSLEGGYRAFFGQGTRLTVV.

The sample holds many counts of this clonotype. The V and J genes are TRBV29-1 and TRBJ2-3, with D possibly being TRBD2 (6 bases). Trimming took off 1 base at V and 4 bases at J, with 12 bases between the two ends. The CDR3 runs 14 residues. Germline V gene data show CDR1 as SQVTM and CDR2 as ANQGSEA. CDR3 DNA: TGCAGCGTTGAAGCGGGCGCGGGACCAGATACGCAGTATTTT. Its protein product is CSVEAGAGPDTQYF.

In this sample, this clonotype turned up once. The V call is TRBV7-9, the J call TRBJ2-5, with a possible D match to TRBD1 (6 bases). The CDR3 runs 14 residues. Trimming pared 4 bases from V and 0 bases from J, leaving 9 bases between. CDR1 and CDR2 from the germline V gene are SEHNR and FQNEAQ (reference sequence). CDR3 sequence reads: CASSSRDNQETQYF. In nucleotides, the CDR3 is TGTGCCAGCAGCTCCCGGGACAACCAAGAGACCCAGTACTTC.

This clonotype was recorded at least ten times. The chain couples TRBV2 to TRBJ2-5, with D tentatively TRBD1 or TRBD2 (5 bases each). The CDR3 runs 17 residues. V dropped 1 base and J dropped 1 base, with 16 bases sitting between them. In germline, CDR1 is SNHLY, CDR2 FYNNEI. DNA of the CDR3: TGTGCCAGCAGTGAAGTTTGGAACCGGGACCTCCAAGAGACCCAGTACTTC. As protein: CASSEVWNRDLQETQYF.